Reported below is one T cell receptor (beta chain). This clone was detected only a few times. Its target antigen remains unknown. Base qualities are not provided; no much larger clone lies one nucleotide away. Library preparation used the immunoSEQ multiplex PCR assay. RNA was extracted from all samples and reverse transcribed into cDNA, which served as template for TCR sequencing. SuperScript III was used for first-strand cDNA synthesis, primed with a 2:1 mix of oligo-dT and random hexamers. A synthetic immune receptor repertoire was used to assess amplification bias, and residual bias was removed computationally. As for the original processing: Raw reads were preprocessed to remove errors, and CDR3 was defined according to IMGT conventions as the region from the conserved cysteine to phenylalanine. Clonality was computed as 1 minus the Shannon entropy, with the entropy normalized by log2 of the number of productive unique TCRs. CD4 or CD8 identity of scalp clones was inferred by cross-referencing scalp TCRbeta sequences with sorted blood CD4 and CD8 repertoires. Sourced from immuneACCESS, this table was stored by TCRdb with only in-frame sequences that have V and J called. A share of the clones is absent; for the studies checked, an unresolved V gene accounts for under half, and the remainder has no known explanation. That table supplies the V and J calls and clone size; D and trimming were determined from the DNA. The sample table records roughly 210,000 clones; less than 45% of these occur just once. 2.6% of the sample lies in the top ten.

The sample belongs to a study of CD8+ T cells in alopecia areata (dated by TCRdb to between 2018 and 2020). For the wider study: Treated patients were enrolled in an open-label pilot trial of oral tofacitinib, 5 to 10 mg twice daily, for moderate-to-severe alopecia areata. RNA came from the PAXgene miRNA kit for fixed scalp, the miRNeasy kit for PBMCs, and the RNeasy kit for mouse skin. The SALT score, which quantifies the percentage of affected scalp surface area, was used to measure disease severity in treated patients. Scalp clonality was compared among normal scalp (n=4), patchy alopecia areata scalp (n=8), and alopecia totalis/universalis scalp (n=8). Biopsies were taken from tofacitinib-treated patients at baseline and again at 4 and 24 weeks into treatment, and several of those patients also had a later scalp biopsy. Patients stayed on tofacitinib for 6 to 18 months and then had 6 months of follow-up off drug so that delayed response and recurrence could be assessed. To study T cell clonal expansion in alopecia areata, the researchers applied high-throughput TCRbeta sequencing to both the C3H/HeJ mouse model and human patients. Scalp tissue and sorted CD4+ and CD8+ peripheral blood T cells from patchy and totalis/universalis alopecia areata patients and from healthy controls were covered by human TCRbeta sequencing. TCRbeta CDR3 regions were amplified by immunoSEQ multiplex PCR using 35 Vbeta forward and 13 Jbeta reverse primers. Results and caveats for the whole study, not just this receptor: Tofacitinib significantly decreased scalp clonality and the number of expanded CD8+ clones among the top 100 scalp clones. During tofacitinib treatment, many expanded lesional clones stuck around in both scalp and blood, and this persistence may partly explain why relapse happens after treatment is stopped. Because the treated cohort was small and included a single nonresponder, larger studies are needed to assess links between baseline CD8+ expansion and response. Higher clonality and more expanded CD8+ clones were observed in lesional scalp than in normal scalp, particularly in alopecia totalis/universalis, a finding suggestive of antigenic drive. Unlike mouse skin, where gammadelta T cells dominate, normal human skin contains resident alphabeta T cells that get sequenced too, which complicates analysis of the scalp TCR repertoire. Shared TCR sequences between patients were less evident than in mice, which may be partly attributable to HLA diversity in the patient population.

The intended sense of this specimen's treatment or condition label: oral pan-JAK inhibitor, 5-10 mg twice daily. Peripheral blood and lesional scalp punch biopsies were obtained from patients with alopecia areata. After PBMCs were isolated by density centrifugation and stained for CD3, CD4 and CD8, a FACSAria was used to sort CD4+ and CD8+ T cells. CDR1 and CDR2 (GTSNPN, SVGIG) derive from the germline V gene (reference sequence). V is pruned by 4 bases and J by 7 bases, leaving 9 bases of the junction without a gene match. Its CDR3 holds 14 amino acids, cysteine through phenylalanine. Solely the CDR3 DNA is kept, with 42 bases framed from the first base.

The receptor was isolated from a human donor with alopecia areata. The sequencing here drew on CD4+ T cells sorted from blood, taken around week 37, from a patient treated with tofacitinib. The chain is assembled from TRBV30 and TRBJ1-2, with 10 central nucleotides matching TRBD1. The CDR3 in this case is CAWMWRDRGVGYTF. The nucleotide sequence is given as TGTGCCTGGATGTGGCGGGACAGGGGTGTTGGCTACACCTTC.